The entry below gives a single TCR beta chain sequence along with its context. Its cognate antigen is unknown. CDR1 and CDR2 (germline): LGHDT, YNNKEL (reference sequence). The length of the CDR3 is 14 residues. The V end was cut by 3 bases, the J end by 1 base, with 9 bases between. cDNA molecules, individually, were tagged with unique molecular identifiers. TCRdb re-derived calls from the 5' RACE reads in MiXCR, one entry per CDR3 protein. The table records 61,000 or so distinct CDR3 sequences, around 13% of them present only once. This sample is drawn from a study of early T cells in non-severe SARS-CoV-2 infection. Across the whole study: The study sequenced bulk RNA from unsorted whole blood, with chains unpaired.

Study conclusions and caveats: The study's VDJdb matching favored anti-spike CD8 responses and missed private and CD4 specificities.

The chain carries TRBV3-1 and TRBJ1-1, with D perhaps matching TRBD1 (6 bases). The specimen comprised whole blood, sampled at baseline. This clonotype was obtained from an adult who was a healthcare worker with PCR-confirmed SARS-CoV-2 infection or an uninfected control (not recorded which). The donor label of this sample is uncertain. The CDR3 spells CASSHGQPNTEAFF. In nucleotides, the CDR3 is TGTGCCAGCAGCCACGGACAGCCGAACACTGAAGCTTTCTTT.